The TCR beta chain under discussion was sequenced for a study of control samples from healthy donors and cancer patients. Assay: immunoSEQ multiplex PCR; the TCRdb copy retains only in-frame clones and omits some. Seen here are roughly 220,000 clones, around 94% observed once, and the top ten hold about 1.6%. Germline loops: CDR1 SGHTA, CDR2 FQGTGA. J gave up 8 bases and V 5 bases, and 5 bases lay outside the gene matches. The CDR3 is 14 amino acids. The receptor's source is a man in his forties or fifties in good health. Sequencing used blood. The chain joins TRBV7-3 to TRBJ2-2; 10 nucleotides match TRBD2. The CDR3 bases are TGTGCCAGCAGCGCAGGACTAGCGGCTGGGGAGCTGTTTTTT. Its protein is CASSAGLAAGELFF. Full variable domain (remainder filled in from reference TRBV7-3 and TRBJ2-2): GAGVSQTPSNKVTEKGKYVELRCDPISGHTALYWYRQSLGQGPEFLIYFQGTGAADDSGLPNDRFFAVRPEGSVSTLKIQRTERGDSAVYLCASSAGLAAGELFFGEGSRLTVL.